This record concerns one T cell receptor (beta chain) sequence. Its specific antigen is unknown. Per-base quality was not reported, and no clone a single base away is much larger than it. TCR CDR3 regions were amplified from genomic DNA by multiplex PCR using the deep immunoSEQ assay. Extracted genomic DNA from each cell subset was distributed evenly across all wells of several immunoSEQ 96-well plates, and each plate was treated as a replicate. For sorted subsets, each replicate PCR was loaded with about 0.2 ug genomic DNA, equivalent to about 30,000 T cell genomes. Purified libraries were quantified with a Qubit 3.0 fluorometer, sized on a Bioanalyzer 2100, and re-quantified with the KAPA Library Quantification kit. A separate single-read 150-cycle Illumina NextSeq 550 flow cell was used to sequence each immunoSEQ 96-well plate. For the original study's pipeline: Because the immunoSEQ output included only junctional sequences and no quality scores, the filtering could not be the same as the filtering used for full-length reads. Sequences were annotated with PyIR, a Python wrapper for IgBLAST v1.9, and V/J genes and CDR3 were assigned using IMGT germline references. Any read was removed if the V/J assignment was weak (E-value above 1e-6), the CDR3 was missing, or the read contained stop codons, out-of-frame junctions, or ambiguous translated residues. V3J clonotypes were defined by identical inferred V gene, J gene, and CDR3 amino acid sequence. Percentage overlap between repertoires was calculated by dividing the number of shared unique clonotypes by the size of the smaller repertoire. RTK rarefaction, the Chao1 estimator, and Recon v2.1 estimates of unobserved clonotypes were used to assess repertoire richness. Generation probabilities were computed with OLGA for all TCRbeta clonotypes obtained by the gDNA method from several donors. TCRdb mirrors the immuneACCESS table, restricted to in-frame sequences. Some clones are absent from its copies; in checked studies, under half trace to an unresolved V gene, and the reason for the others is unknown. V and J calls and clone size come straight from that table; D and trimming were deduced from the DNA. This sample is represented by more than 2 million clones; about 94% of them were singletons. Together, the top ten hold roughly 1.7% of the sample.

The sample originates from a study of shared clonotypes between healthy human individuals (dated by TCRdb to the early 2020s). Regarding the study in general: The cohort included a few men and a couple of women between 18 and 49 years of age. For each donor, three plates each were used for CD4 naive and CD4 memory, two plates were used for CD8 naive, and one plate was used for CD8 memory. To estimate repertoire size and how much clonotypes are shared between individuals, the study performed deep sequencing of blood TCR repertoires from roughly five healthy adults. To increase sequencing depth and limit assay-specific biases, different laboratories used diverse techniques to prepare libraries and sequence TCR repertoires. Per donor, leukapheresis produced somewhere between about 0.9 and 9 billion PBMCs. What the work shows at the level of the full study, not this receptor alone: Larger estimated clonotype richness was generally found for naive subsets than for memory subsets. Sampling was limited to blood, and TCR repertoires in tissue likely differ from TCR repertoires in blood. Pairwise subsampling indicated that sequencing depth was expected to affect the degree of clonotype sharing among donors. Rarefaction of sorted-subset datasets indicated incomplete sequencing despite the large sequencing depth. Clonotypes shared by all four sorted-subset donors showed higher generation probabilities than non-shared clonotypes. Because the study included only a small number of donors, the genetic and exposure-history diversity represented was limited. About 5% of naive CD4, around 3.6% of naive CD8, about 2.5% of memory CD4, and 0.35% to 0.4% of memory CD8 clonotypes were shared across several donors.

CD8 naive samples were CD45RO-negative cells positively selected for CCR7, giving a CD45RA+CCR7+ population that excluded TemRA cells. Donors were healthy HIV-negative adults with no recently reported acute infections or vaccinations. Every donor was a Caucasian adult living in Nashville, Tennessee, USA. Blood was collected by leukapheresis, and PBMCs were isolated by Ficoll-Histopaque density gradient centrifugation and then cryopreserved in liquid nitrogen vapor phase. Purity and quantity of every magnetically sorted T cell population were checked by analytical flow cytometry. Genomic DNA was isolated from every sorted fraction and measured by UV absorbance on a Nanodrop 2000c. The germline V gene (reference sequence) sets CDR1 to PRHDT and CDR2 to FYEKMQ. Reading from cysteine to phenylalanine, the CDR3 counts 13 amino acids. Only CDR3 DNA remains: 39 bases, in frame from the first base. V drops 4 bases and J drops 1 base, leaving 7 bases in between.

Source material: naive CD8+ T cells from PBMCs. Taken with the paper, the label for cell subset or site translates to: CD45RA+CCR7+. This receptor was taken from a man younger than 35 in good health. Some clones in this sample may be carry-over from other donors' samples. Recombination joined TRBV13 with TRBJ2-5; the D gene identity is not certain. The nucleotide sequence reads TGTGCCAGCAGCTGGCGGACCCAAGAGACCCAGTACTTC. The resulting protein is CASSWRTQETQYF.